These 20 T cell receptor beta chains were sequenced from one sample in a study of Tregs in tolerant kidney transplant recipients. Assay: immunoSEQ multiplex PCR; the TCRdb copy retains only in-frame clones and omits some. This sample's table has roughly 32,000 clones. The sequencing used CD8+ T cells from blood, collected before the transplant. These receptors all come from a human donor who received a combined kidney and bone marrow transplant.

About this clone: The read ends 3 residues before the CDR3 terminus; that terminus is restored from the germline J gene. The rearrangement joins TRBV29-1 to TRBJ1-2; TRBD1 aligns across 8 bases. The V and J ends lost 0 bases and 5 bases, in that order; junction bases with no gene match: 8. The CDR3 has 15 amino acids. Germline V CDR1 and CDR2: SQVTM, ANQGSEA. CDR3 loop: CSVEEATGDGYGYTF. Incomplete CDR3 DNA: TGCAGCGTTGAAGAGGCGACAGGGGACGGGTATGGC.

With respect to this clone: Sequencing ends 3 residues short of the CDR3 end; the germline J gene provides the rest. The V and J genes are TRBV20-1 and TRBJ1-5; TRBD1 is a possible D gene (6 bases). V dropped 6 bases and J dropped 4 bases, with 13 bases sitting between them. The CDR3 totals 13 residues. Germline CDR1 is DFQATT and CDR2 is SNEGSKA (reference sequence). The CDR3 region is CSARERGNQPQHF. The sequenced CDR3 bases are TGCAGTGCCAGGGAGAGGGGGAATCAGCCC.

Regarding this clone: The sequence runs out 3 residues before the end of the CDR3; the remainder is reconstructed from the germline J gene. This sequence joins TRBV29-1 and TRBJ1-1; D is ambiguous. CDR1 is SQVTM and CDR2 is ANQGSEA in the germline V gene. V was cut by 4 bases and J by 0 bases, with 15 bases left in between. The CDR3 length is 15 residues. The CDR3 sequence: CSVVGRTLLNTEAFF. The sequenced part of the CDR3 DNA is TGCAGCGTTGTAGGCAGGACTCTACTGAACACTGAA.

On this clone: The junction differs from germline at one of its ends, possibly a read error. The read comes to an end 3 residues before the CDR3 does, leaving the germline J gene to fill in the end. The V call is TRBV4-2, the J call TRBJ2-2; maybe TRBD2 (6 bases). Germline V gene sequence: CDR1 LGHNA, CDR2 YNFKEQ. The CDR3 runs to 15 residues. The CDR3 loop is CASSQRLGPGGELFF. CDR3 DNA (partial): TGCGCCAGCAGCCAAAGACTAGGCCCAGGCGGGGAG.

Worth noting for this clone: The CDR3 end is not reached by the read, which stops 3 residues before it; the germline J gene fills it in. This rearrangement joins TRBV2 to TRBJ2-1; D unresolved. Deletions cut 7 bases from V and 2 bases from J, with 15 bases between. The CDR3 length is 15 residues. Germline V gives CDR1 SNHLY, CDR2 FYNNEI. CDR3 DNA, as far as it was read: TGTGCCAGCACCGCTAGTGAGGAGACCTACAATGAG. It codes for CASTASEETYNE. The entire CDR3 reads CASTASEETYNEQFF.

On this clone itself: From the germline J gene comes the end of the CDR3, since the read stops 3 residues before it. The chain uses TRBV7-6 and TRBJ2-2; no firm D call. Germline V gene lookup returns CDR1 SGHVS and CDR2 FNYEAQ. V was clipped by 3 bases and J by 0 bases, with 8 bases between them. The CDR3 has 15 amino acids. The DNA read from the CDR3 is TGTGCCAGCAGCTTTAGCCAAACGAACACCGGGGAG. Amino acids: CASSFSQTNTGE. The complete CDR3 protein is CASSFSQTNTGELFF. The entire variable domain, with the rest obtained from reference TRBV7-6 and TRBJ2-2, is as follows: GAGVSQSPRYKVTKRGQDVALRCDPISGHVSLYWYRQALGQGPEFLTYFNYEAQQDKSGLPNDRFSAERPEGSISTLTIQRTEQRDSAMYRCASSFSQTNTGELFFGEGSRLTVL.

In the case of this clone: The CDR3 end is not reached by the read, which stops 3 residues before it; the germline J gene fills it in. The rearrangement joins TRBV7-9 to TRBJ2-3; perhaps TRBD1 as D (6 bases). The CDR3 consists of 15 residues. V gave up 7 bases and J gave up 4 bases, with 18 bases separating them. Germline CDR1 and CDR2: SEHNR and FQNEAQ (reference sequence). CDR3: CASKGPGEISDTQYF. The DNA read from the CDR3 is TGTGCCAGCAAGGGGCCAGGGGAGATTTCAGATACG.

Notes on this clone: The read finishes 3 residues shy of the CDR3 end, and the germline J gene is used to complete it. The V gene is TRBV29-1, the J gene TRBJ2-3; 11 bases agree with TRBD2. V shed 7 bases, J shed 4 bases, and the junction held 13 bases outside the gene matches. The CDR3 extends over 16 amino acids. Germline assignment: CDR1 SQVTM and CDR2 ANQGSEA. The CDR3 region is CSARSLLAGVADTQYF. CDR3 DNA (partial): TGCAGCGCTCGATCCCTACTAGCGGGAGTTGCAGATACG.

With respect to this clone: The sequenced fragment ends 3 residues before the CDR3 boundary, so the rest is inferred from the germline J gene. This chain joins TRBV19 and TRBJ1-1; D is ambiguous. CDR1 LNHDA and CDR2 SQIVND come from the germline V gene (reference sequence). The V gene lost 3 bases and the J gene lost 0 bases, with 5 bases spanning the gap. The CDR3 spans 13 residues. CDR3 bases read: TGTGCCAGTAGTATTATCCTGAACACTGAA. The encoded protein is CASSIILNTE. The full CDR3 is CASSIILNTEAFF.

A word on this clone: The CDR3 end lies 3 residues beyond the end of the read and is filled in from the germline J gene. The chain is built from TRBV5-6 and TRBJ2-7; 7 bases match TRBD1. J was trimmed by 3 bases and V by 2 bases; bases with no gene match: 2. This CDR3 contains 13 residues. Germline V CDR1 and CDR2: SGHDT, YYEEEE. CDR3: CASSFDRDYEQYF. The CDR3 bases that were read are TGTGCCAGCAGCTTCGACAGGGACTACGAG.

This clone is labeled medium-sized based on frequency. The missing CDR3 end, 3 residues past where the read stops, is filled in from the germline J gene. The J gene is TRBJ1-2, the V gene TRBV29-1; TRBD1 matches at 8 bases. The CDR3 totals 15 residues. The germline gives CDR1 SQVTM, CDR2 ANQGSEA. V was clipped by 4 bases and J by 4 bases; unmatched bases: 11. The CDR3 DNA, read in part, is TGCAGCGTTGGTGGCCCAATAACAGGGGGCTATGGC. Its translation is CSVGGPITGGYG. The complete CDR3 sequence is CSVGGPITGGYGYTF.

As regards this clone: The read gets to within 3 residues of the CDR3 end, and the germline J gene fills in the rest. The gene calls are TRBV5-1 and TRBJ2-1; 12 bases are shared with TRBD2. The CDR3 totals 15 residues. J was trimmed by 4 bases and V by 2 bases; bases with no gene match: 1. Per the germline V gene, CDR1 is SGHRS and CDR2 is YFSETQ. The sequenced CDR3 bases are TGCGCCAGCAGCTTAGGACTAGCGGGATACAATGAG. The encoded protein is CASSLGLAGYNE. The entire CDR3 is CASSLGLAGYNEQFF.

As concerns this clone: The read is 3 residues too short to cover the CDR3 end, so that end is filled in from the germline J gene. The rearrangement links TRBV7-2 to TRBJ2-7; TRBD2 matches 9 bases. V lost 4 bases to trimming and J lost 4 bases; unmatched junction nucleotides: 8. CDR1 and CDR2 (germline): SGHTA, FQGNSA. CDR3 length: 15 residues. The CDR3 protein is CASSYFRGREYEQYF. The covered CDR3 bases are TGTGCCAGCAGCTATTTCCGCGGGAGGGAATACGAG.

Details on this clone: The CDR3 is cut off 3 residues early in the read; its end comes from the germline J gene. The chain recombines TRBV7-6 with TRBJ1-6; D uncertain. The V end lost 1 base, the J end lost 8 bases, and 9 bases lay between the germline ends. Germline CDR1 is SGHVS and CDR2 is FNYEAQ. The CDR3 sequence is 14 residues long. This CDR3 reads CASSLEQLHSPLHF. The CDR3 DNA, read in part, is TGTGCCAGCAGCTTAGAACAGCTTCATTCACCC.

As concerns this clone: The read falls 3 residues short of the CDR3 end, and the missing part is taken from the germline J gene. The chain joins TRBV19 to TRBJ1-1; 9 bases agree with TRBD1. Germline lookup yields CDR1 LNHDA and CDR2 SQIVND (reference sequence). The V and J ends lost 3 bases and 5 bases, in that order; junction bases with no gene match: 4. The CDR3 is made up of 14 amino acids. Incomplete CDR3 DNA: TGTGCCAGTAGTATGGGGACAGGGCGAACTGAA. The encoded protein is CASSMGTGRTE. The full CDR3 protein is CASSMGTGRTEAFF.

With respect to this clone: The CDR3 goes on 3 residues after the read ends, and that part is filled in from the germline J gene. This chain joins TRBV5-4 and TRBJ2-7; D may be TRBD2 (5 bases). V was shortened by 4 bases and J by 2 bases, with 13 bases between the two germline ends. Germline values: CDR1 SGHNT, CDR2 YYREEE (reference sequence). The CDR3 is 14 amino acids. The CDR3 loop is CASSPGVAPYEQYF. CDR3 bases read: TGTGCCAGCAGCCCCGGGGTAGCTCCCTACGAG.

In the case of this clone: The read terminates 3 residues before the CDR3 end, so the remaining end is supplied by the germline J gene. V usage is TRBV6-1 and J usage is TRBJ2-1, with TRBD1 matching over 7 bases. This CDR3 is 17 amino acids long. Germline V gives CDR1 MNHNS, CDR2 SASEGT. J lost 4 bases, V lost 1 base, and 10 bases had no gene match. The sequenced part of the CDR3 DNA is TGTGCCAGCAGTGAAGTGACCCCGGGACAGAATTACAATGAG. Protein: CASSEVTPGQNYNE. The entire CDR3 is CASSEVTPGQNYNEQFF.

Regarding this clone: Sequencing ends 3 residues short of the CDR3 end; the germline J gene provides the rest. V usage is TRBV28 and J usage is TRBJ2-7, with D tentatively TRBD2 (6 bases). CDR1 is MDHEN, CDR2 SYDVKM, per germline. V was trimmed by 3 bases and J by 0 bases, leaving 12 bases between them. This CDR3 is 15 amino acids long. The covered CDR3 bases are TGTGCCAGCAGTTTTAGAGGGGAGGTCTCCTACGAG. Its translation is CASSFRGEVSYE. From start to end, the CDR3 is CASSFRGEVSYEQYF. Based on the CDR3 plus reference TRBV28 and TRBJ2-7, the full variable domain is DVKVTQSSRYLVKRTGEKVFLECVQDMDHENMFWYRQDPGLGLRLIYFSYDVKMKEKGDIPEGYSVSREKKERFSLILESASTNQTSMYLCASSFRGEVSYEQYFGPGTRLTVT.

In the case of this clone: From the germline J gene comes the end of the CDR3, since the read stops 3 residues before it. The chain employs TRBV10-1 and TRBJ2-1; a weak D match, TRBD2 (6 bases). In germline, CDR1 is WNHNN, CDR2 SYGVQD (reference sequence). V lost 4 bases to trimming and J lost 6 bases, with 22 bases between them. CDR3 length: 17 amino acids. The CDR3 is CASSGGVGWTDLNEQFF. CDR3 bases read: TGCGCCAGCAGTGGGGGGGTCGGGTGGACGGATCTCAATGAG.

Details on this clone: The missing CDR3 end, 3 residues past where the read stops, is filled in from the germline J gene. The chain recombines TRBV6-2 or TRBV6-3 with TRBJ2-7; TRBD1 matches 10 bases. Germline CDR1 MNHEY, CDR2 SVGEGT. Trimming at V came to 5 bases and at J to 4 bases, leaving 8 bases not matched to a gene. CDR3 size: 15 residues. CDR3 region: CASSLGTGVKYEQYF. CDR3 DNA (partial): TGTGCCAGCAGTCTGGGGACAGGGGTTAAGTACGAG.